The 32 T cell receptor beta chains given below trace back to one sample, sequenced in a study of immune heterogeneity within non-small cell lung tumors. The authors used around 0.55 ug of bulk tumor genomic DNA per sample as template. Collection of several biopsies per primary tumor, spaced far apart, took place during surgery. The study enrolled patients with untreated, newly diagnosed non-small cell lung cancer who underwent curative surgery. Using 32 V and 13 J primers, multiplex PCR amplified TCR beta CDR3. MiXCR, applied by TCRdb to the multiplex PCR reads, yields one record per CDR3 protein. Of tens of thousands of distinct CDR3 sequences listed, more than 25% are singletons. The sequenced sample consisted of lung tumor tissue. These receptors were obtained from a man aged 40-49 years with non-small cell lung cancer.

This clonotype counts as medium-sized. This rearrangement joins TRBV6-1 to TRBJ1-5, with 7 bases lining up with TRBD1. The CDR3 covers 16 residues. Germline V gene sequence: CDR1 MNHNS, CDR2 SASEGT. Trimming cost V 6 bases and J 2 bases; bases outside gene matches: 10. This CDR3 reads CASSLGGGGGNQPQHF. CDR3 in DNA: TGTGCCAGCAGCCTTGGGGGAGGGGGCGGCAATCAGCCCCAGCATTTT.

As for this clonotype: Since a much larger clone is just one base distant, this may be a read error. The chain is built from TRBV2 and TRBJ1-6, with D maybe TRBD1 (5 bases). Per the germline V gene, CDR1 is SNHLY and CDR2 is FYNNEI. The CDR3 runs to 15 residues. V lost 10 bases and J lost 0, with 13 bases in between. CDR3 sequence reads: CANLGTLSYNSPLHF. The CDR3, as DNA: TGTGCCAACCTAGGGACCCTCTCCTATAATTCACCCCTCCACTTT.

This rearrangement joins TRBV7-9 to TRBJ1-2; a possible D gene is TRBD1 (5 bases). This CDR3 has 14 amino acids. CDR1 and CDR2 from the germline V gene are SEHNR and FQNEAQ (reference sequence). V shed 7 bases and J shed 6 bases, with 18 bases lying between them. CDR3 coding DNA: TGTGCCAGCATCAGAGGCCAGGGAGACAATGGCTACACCTTC. Its protein product is CASIRGQGDNGYTF. The full variable domain, with the rest looked up from reference TRBV7-9 and TRBJ1-2, is DTGVSQNPRHKITKRGQNVTFRCDPISEHNRLYWYRQTLGQGPEFLTYFQNEAQLEKSRLLSDRFSAERPKGSFSTLEIQRTEQGDSAMYLCASIRGQGDNGYTFGSGTRLTVV.

This clonotype turned up a few times. CDR3 in DNA: TGTGCCTGGGGACTCAGGGGGACCGGGGAGCTGTTTTTT. It encodes CAWGLRGTGELFF. This chain connects TRBV30 to TRBJ2-2, with 7 bases lining up with TRBD1. CDR1 GTSNPN and CDR2 SVGIG come from the germline V gene (reference sequence). The V and J ends lost 5 bases and 5 bases, in that order; junction bases with no gene match: 5. This CDR3 spans 13 amino acids.

This clonotype was seen a handful of times. The chain links TRBV4-1 to TRBJ1-3, with D uncertain. The CDR3 covers 16 residues. CDR1 is MGHRA, CDR2 YSYEKL, per germline. The V end was cut by 1 base, the J end by 0 bases, with 10 bases between. CDR3 in DNA: TGCGCCAGCAGCCAAGGAAAGAGTAGCTCTGGAAACACCATATATTTT. Its protein product is CASSQGKSSSGNTIYF.

This clonotype came up many times. The CDR3 loop reads CASTPGQSTEGYTF. CDR3 nucleotide sequence: TGTGCCAGCACCCCGGGACAGTCAACGGAAGGCTACACCTTC. The chain links TRBV11-3 to TRBJ1-2; 7 nucleotides line up with TRBD1. The ends lost 7 bases at V and 8 bases at J; junction bases unmatched: 13. Germline CDR1 is SGHNT and CDR2 is YENEEA. The CDR3 length is 14 residues.

J is TRBJ1-3 and V is TRBV7-2, with a weak D call TRBD1 (5 bases). CDR3 length: 15 amino acids. V was clipped by 5 bases and J by 1 base, with 12 bases between them. CDR1 is SGHTA and CDR2 is FQGNSA in the germline V gene. For the CDR3, the DNA is TGTGCCAGCAGCCGTACGGGGGGATCTGGAAACACCATATATTTT. This encodes CASSRTGGSGNTIYF.

For this clonotype: This may stem from a read error, because a much larger clone lies one nucleotide away. The V gene is TRBV30, the J gene TRBJ2-7; no definite D call. Trimming took 4 bases from V and 1 from J, leaving 11 bases between them. Germline CDR1 is GTSNPN and CDR2 is SVGIG (reference sequence). This CDR3 contains 13 residues. The CDR3 loop reads CAWTKHGSYEQYF. The CDR3 bases are TGTGCCTGGACAAAACATGGATCCTACGAGCAGTACTTC.

This clonotype was detected many times. V gene TRBV29-1 combines with J gene TRBJ2-2; TRBD2 aligns across 14 bases. The CDR3 has 14 amino acids. The germline V gene has CDR1 SQVTM and CDR2 ANQGSEA. J was trimmed by 5 bases and V by 4 bases; bases with no gene match: 0. In DNA form, the CDR3 reads TGCAGCGTTGGACTAGCGGGAGGGACCGGGGAGCTGTTTTTT. Translated, it gives CSVGLAGGTGELFF.

On this clonotype: This clone may be a read error of a much larger clone one base away. Without the conserved terminal phenylalanine or tryptophan, this CDR3 likely stems from a read error. The chain combines TRBV10-2 with TRBJ2-1; no definite D call. This CDR3 is 15 amino acids long. CDR1 and CDR2 from the germline V gene are WSHSY and SAAADI. V lost 6 bases and J 3 bases, leaving 15 bases between the germline ends. The CDR3 coding sequence is TGCGCCAGCAGCCCAGATAGCATGATCTACAATGAGCAGTTCCTC. This translates into CASSPDSMIYNEQFL.

Many counts were recorded for this clonotype. This chain links TRBV7-2 with TRBJ1-6; D perhaps matches TRBD1 (5 bases). CDR1 SGHTA and CDR2 FQGNSA come from the germline V gene. The CDR3 spans 13 residues. With 7 bases removed from V and 9 bases from J, the gap between germline ends came to 13 bases. The CDR3 bases are TGTGCCAGCAATTGGGCAGGGACTTCACCCCTCCACTTT. Residues: CASNWAGTSPLHF. Combining the CDR3 with reference TRBV7-2 and TRBJ1-6 gives the whole variable domain GAGVSQSPSNKVTEKGKDVELRCDPISGHTALYWYRQSLGQGLEFLIYFQGNSAPDKSGLPSDRFSAERTGGSVSTLTIQRTQQEDSAVYLCASNWAGTSPLHFGNGTRLTVT.

The chain carries TRBV3-1 and TRBJ1-2; D remains unclear. The V end lost 0 bases, the J end lost 9 bases, and 14 bases lay between the germline ends. From germline, CDR1 is LGHDT and CDR2 YNNKEL (reference sequence). This CDR3 contains 14 residues. Written as DNA, the CDR3 is TGTGCCAGCAGCCAAGATTCTCAAGGTAGGCGCTACACCTTC. As protein: CASSQDSQGRRYTF.

This clonotype was seen ten or more times. V gene TRBV18 combines with J gene TRBJ1-2, with D tentatively TRBD1 (5 bases). The CDR3 is made up of 13 amino acids. The V gene's germline CDR1 is KGHSH and CDR2 LQKENI. The germline V and J ends were trimmed by 6 bases and 8 bases, with 16 bases remaining between them. This chain's CDR3 is CASSQGFSQGYTF. Here the CDR3 DNA reads TGTGCCAGCTCCCAGGGTTTCTCACAAGGCTACACCTTC.

This clonotype came up many times. The chain couples TRBV7-9 to TRBJ2-7; 10 bases map to TRBD1. The CDR3 spans 15 residues. CDR1 is SEHNR, CDR2 FQNEAQ, per germline (reference sequence). V was clipped by 5 bases and J by 1 base; unmatched bases: 5. DNA for the CDR3: TGTGCCAGCAGCCCTGGGACAGGGGTGTCCTACGAGCAGTACTTC. It translates to CASSPGTGVSYEQYF.

The rearrangement joins TRBV28 to TRBJ2-2; 11 positions agree with TRBD2. The length of the CDR3 is 16 residues. V gave up 4 bases and J gave up 5 bases; unmatched junction bases: 6. Germline CDR1 and CDR2: MDHEN and SYDVKM. The CDR3 here is CASSSNSGRGTGELFF. The CDR3 coding sequence is TGTGCCAGCAGTTCGAATAGCGGGAGGGGGACCGGGGAGCTGTTTTTT.

The chain recombines TRBV10-3 with TRBJ1-4; 8 bases are a match to TRBD1. J was trimmed by 8 bases and V by 2 bases; bases with no gene match: 7. This CDR3 contains 15 residues. CDR1 is ENHRY and CDR2 is SYGVKD in the germline V gene. The chain's CDR3 is CAISEPGQEREKLFF. The CDR3 bases are TGTGCCATCAGTGAGCCGGGACAGGAAAGGGAAAAACTGTTTTTT.

This clonotype has a handful of counts. This chain uses TRBV18 with TRBJ1-4; D not certain. The CDR3 is made up of 14 amino acids. Germline V gene sequence: CDR1 KGHSH, CDR2 LQKENI. V was trimmed by 1 base and J by 5 bases, leaving 8 bases between them. The CDR3 sequence: CASSPREGNEKLFF. The CDR3 bases are TGTGCCAGCTCACCACGTGAAGGGAATGAAAAACTGTTTTTT.

The chain couples TRBV12-3 or TRBV12-4 to TRBJ2-7; a possible D gene is TRBD1 (5 bases). The CDR3 is made up of 15 amino acids. Trimming pared 1 base from V and 3 bases from J, leaving 13 bases between. The CDR3 spells CASSLVTGPVYEQYF. CDR3 nucleotide sequence: TGTGCCAGCAGTTTAGTTACAGGTCCCGTCTACGAGCAGTACTTC.

CDR3 DNA: TGCGCCAGCAGCCGAGCCGGCCTAGCGGGATCAGATACGCAGTATTTT. It is translated as CASSRAGLAGSDTQYF. This chain joins TRBV4-3 and TRBJ2-3; 9 nucleotides match TRBD2. Germline lookup yields CDR1 LGHNA and CDR2 YSLEER. There are 16 residues in the CDR3. Trimming at V came to 4 bases and at J to 4 bases, leaving 9 bases not matched to a gene.

The CDR3 region has the DNA TGCAGTGCCAGAATAGCGGGAGGGCCCTACGAGCAGTACTTC. Protein sequence: CSARIAGGPYEQYF. The chain combines TRBV20-1 with TRBJ2-7; TRBD2 matches 11 bases. Unmatched junction bases numbered 6, after V lost 6 bases and J lost 2 bases. Germline V gene lookup returns CDR1 DFQATT and CDR2 SNEGSKA (reference sequence). The CDR3 is made up of 14 amino acids.

About this clonotype: The junction shows a germline mismatch at one end, possibly a read error. This CDR3 reads CASTSSLQGVTFSGANVLTF. DNA for the CDR3: TGCGCCAGCACCTCGAGCCTACAGGGGGTGACATTCTCTGGGGCCAACGTCCTGACTTTT. V gene TRBV4-1 combines with J gene TRBJ2-6; 8 bases match TRBD1. Germline V gene data show CDR1 as MGHRA and CDR2 as YSYEKL. The CDR3 totals 20 residues.

This clonotype has just a few counts. V usage is TRBV5-6 and J usage is TRBJ2-3; the D is unclear. The CDR3 length is 14 residues. Looked up from germline, CDR1 is SGHDT and CDR2 is YYEEEE. The ends were cut back, 0 bases at V and 2 bases at J, with 7 bases in the middle. CDR3: CASSLGGHTDTQYF. The CDR3 bases are TGTGCCAGCAGCTTGGGTGGCCACACAGATACGCAGTATTTT.

Many counts were recorded for this clonotype. The chain is built from TRBV12-3 or TRBV12-4 and TRBJ1-3; TRBD1 is a possible D gene (5 bases). The V end was cut by 0 bases, the J end by 4 bases, with 10 bases between. The CDR3 contains 15 residues. The CDR3, as DNA: TGTGCCAGCAGTTTAGCTCCAGGGCTGGGAAACACCATATATTTT. Translated, it gives CASSLAPGLGNTIYF.

Comment on this clonotype: A much larger clone differs by one base, so this may be a read error. The chain joins TRBV28 to TRBJ2-7, with D uncertain. CDR3 length: 12 residues. Germline CDR1 is MDHEN and CDR2 is SYDVKM. Deletions cut 7 bases from V and 3 bases from J, with 10 bases between. The DNA of the CDR3 is TGTGCCAGCAACCCCCCGCGCTACGAGCAGTACTTC. Its protein product is CASNPPRYEQYF.

This clonotype occurred a few times. V is TRBV27 and J is TRBJ2-2; D perhaps matches TRBD2 (6 bases). The CDR3 totals 14 residues. Trimming left V 6 bases short and J 2 bases short, with 10 bases between. The germline V gene has CDR1 MNHEY and CDR2 SMNVEV (reference sequence). The CDR3 loop reads CASRPGDNTGELFF. CDR3 DNA: TGTGCCAGCAGACCGGGAGACAACACCGGGGAGCTGTTTTTT.

Remarks on this clonotype: A read error is possible here, since a much larger clone lies one base away. The CDR3 nucleotides are TGTACCAGCAGCAAAGACAGGGGCAGGACCTACGAGCAGTACTTC. It specifies CTSSKDRGRTYEQYF. This chain links TRBV6-2 or TRBV6-3 with TRBJ2-7; 8 nucleotides line up with TRBD1. This CDR3 has 15 residues. CDR1 MNHEY and CDR2 SVGEGT come from the germline V gene.

There are a few counts of this clonotype. The rearrangement joins TRBV7-6 to TRBJ2-1, with 9 bases identical to TRBD1. Per the germline V gene, CDR1 is SGHVS and CDR2 is FNYEAQ. The CDR3 runs 14 residues. J gave up 7 bases and V 4 bases, and 5 bases lay outside the gene matches. CDR3 nucleotides: TGTGCCAGCAGCTCGGGACAGGGTGGGAATGAGCAGTTCTTC. This codes for CASSSGQGGNEQFF. The whole variable domain, remainder taken from reference TRBV7-6 and TRBJ2-1, is GAGVSQSPRYKVTKRGQDVALRCDPISGHVSLYWYRQALGQGPEFLTYFNYEAQQDKSGLPNDRFSAERPEGSISTLTIQRTEQRDSAMYRCASSSGQGGNEQFFGPGTRLTVL.

About this clonotype: This may arise from a read error, as a much more abundant clone is one base away. The chain carries TRBV20-1 and TRBJ2-7, with 13 bases lining up with TRBD2. Germline CDR1 reads DFQATT; CDR2 reads SNEGSKA (reference sequence). The CDR3 is 14 amino acids. Trimming cost V 3 bases and J 9 bases; bases outside gene matches: 8. The CDR3 DNA reads TGCAGTGCTAGTAGGGGGACTAGCGGGAACGGGCAGTACTTC. It encodes CSASRGTSGNGQYF.

Within the sample, this clonotype is medium-sized. CDR3 residues: CASRLELAGVNEQFF. The CDR3 nucleotides read TGTGCCAGCAGACTAGAACTAGCGGGAGTAAATGAGCAGTTCTTC. The chain joins TRBV2 to TRBJ2-1; 11 nucleotides align to TRBD2. The germline CDR1 and CDR2 sequences are SNHLY and FYNNEI. V trimming: 6 bases; J trimming: 7 bases; junction bases outside the gene matches: 8. The CDR3 is 15 residues long. The full variable domain, its missing parts supplied by reference TRBV2 and TRBJ2-1, is EPEVTQTPSHQVTQMGQEVILRCVPISNHLYFYWYRQILGQKVEFLVSFYNNEISEKSEIFDDQFSVERPDGSNFTLKIRSTKLEDSAMYFCASRLELAGVNEQFFGPGTRLTVL.

V and J are TRBV6-1 and TRBJ1-1; 8 bases fit TRBD1. V was clipped by 6 bases and J by 0 bases; unmatched bases: 3. The CDR3 length is 14 residues. From germline, CDR1 is MNHNS and CDR2 SASEGT. In DNA form, the CDR3 reads TGTGCCAGCAGGCGACAGGGGTTGAACACTGAAGCTTTCTTT. Translating gives CASRRQGLNTEAFF.

The table lists this clonotype with many counts. The V gene is TRBV20-1, the J gene TRBJ2-3; 7 nucleotides align to TRBD1. Germline assignment: CDR1 DFQATT and CDR2 SNEGSKA (reference sequence). The length of the CDR3 is 12 residues. V trimming: 5 bases; J trimming: 7 bases; junction bases outside the gene matches: 6. The CDR3 bases are TGCAGTGCTCCCGACAGGGCCTATACGCAGTATTTT. This sequence encodes CSAPDRAYTQYF.

This clonotype was observed at least ten times. V usage is TRBV11-3 and J usage is TRBJ2-7, with 7 bases lining up with TRBD2. This CDR3 comprises 15 residues. The trim removed 5 bases at V and 0 bases at J, leaving 7 bases unmatched. Germline CDR1 reads SGHNT; CDR2 reads YENEEA. The CDR3 is CASSPAGTISYEQYF. The DNA for the CDR3 is TGTGCCAGCAGCCCGGCCGGGACTATCTCCTACGAGCAGTACTTC.